The rows below give T cell receptor beta chains drawn from one sample of a study of beta chain features in type 1 diabetes. Sequencing was performed with immunoSEQ multiplex PCR; in TCRdb, only in-frame clones are kept and a portion is missing. The table includes over 200,000 clones, roughly 10% detected once. Source material: naive CD4+ T cells from blood. These TCRs come from a man aged 30 to 45 with type 1 diabetes. Both conserved end residues are part of each CDR3. A D gene is named only where the DNA matches it firmly. Some rows mark clone size as missing; the rest say once, few, many or name a class of expanded clone.

>TRBJ2-7|NA|NA|TRBV5-6
CASSGIIQGHEQYF
TGTGCCAGCAGCGGAATAATCCAGGGGCACGAGCAGTACTTC
>TRBJ1-1|NA|NA|TRBV18
CASSPNREGTEAFF
TGTGCCAGCTCACCCAACAGGGAAGGGACTGAAGCTTTCTTT
>TRBJ1-1|TRBD1|few|TRBV5-1
CASSPGQVNTEAFF
TGCGCCAGCAGCCCGGGACAGGTGAACACTGAAGCTTTCTTT
>TRBJ1-6|NA|NA|TRBV27
CASSLRGFYNSPLHF
TGTGCCAGCAGTTTAAGGGGATTCTATAATTCACCCCTCCACTTT
>TRBJ2-3|TRBD2|NA|TRBV7-3
CASSSPGSGGDTQYF
TGTGCCAGCAGCTCCCCGGGGAGCGGGGGAGATACGCAGTATTTT
>TRBJ2-1|TRBD1|NA|TRBV9
CASSVGITGENNEQFF
TGTGCCAGCAGCGTAGGTATAACAGGGGAGAACAATGAGCAGTTCTTC
>TRBJ2-3|NA|NA|TRBV4-3
CASSQDRWAPTDTQYF
TGCGCCAGCAGCCAAGATCGCTGGGCCCCCACAGATACGCAGTATTTT
>TRBJ2-5|NA|NA|TRBV5-4
CASSLGGARADETQYF
TGTGCCAGCAGCTTGGGCGGGGCCAGGGCAGACGAGACCCAGTACTTC
>TRBJ2-1|NA|NA|TRBV7-9
CASSLRRGGGNEQFF
TGTGCCAGCAGCTTAAGGAGGGGGGGCGGCAATGAGCAGTTCTTC
>TRBJ2-3|TRBD2|few|TRBV29-1
CSVEGTSGGGTDTQYF
TGCAGCGTTGAAGGGACTAGCGGGGGGGGCACAGATACGCAGTATTTT
>TRBJ1-5|NA|NA|TRBV6-5
CASSSQQGASQPQHF
TGTGCCAGCAGTTCGCAACAGGGAGCGAGCCAGCCCCAGCATTTT
>TRBJ2-1|TRBD2|few|TRBV7-9
CASSLLAGVYNEQFF
TGTGCCAGCAGCTTACTGGCGGGGGTCTACAATGAGCAGTTCTTC
>TRBJ2-3|TRBD2|few|TRBV9
CASSTSGRTDTQYF
TGTGCCAGCAGCACTAGCGGGCGGACAGATACGCAGTATTTT
>TRBJ1-2|TRBD1|few|TRBV7-9
CASSPGGTVYGYTF
TGTGCCAGCAGCCCGGGAGGGACAGTCTATGGCTACACCTTC
>TRBJ1-2|NA|NA|TRBV7-9
CASSSPWGSGDGYTF
TGTGCCAGCAGCTCTCCATGGGGCTCTGGTGATGGCTACACCTTC
>TRBJ2-7|NA|few|TRBV7-9
CASSLSLKSNSYEQYF
TGTGCCAGCAGCTTATCGCTGAAATCTAACTCCTACGAGCAGTACTTC
>TRBJ1-2|TRBD1|NA|TRBV6-6
CASSGTRDSTNYGYTF
TGTGCCAGCAGCGGTACCCGGGACAGTACTAACTATGGCTACACCTTC
>TRBJ1-1|NA|NA|TRBV7-9
CASSLSLNTEAFF
TGTGCCAGCAGCTTGAGTTTGAACACTGAAGCTTTCTTT
>TRBJ1-1|TRBD1|few|TRBV5-1
CASSLVQGALTEAFF
TGCGCCAGCAGCTTGGTCCAGGGGGCCCTCACTGAAGCTTTCTTT
>TRBJ1-2|TRBD1|NA|TRBV7-8
CASSLVGQGDYGYTF
TGTGCCAGCAGCTTAGTTGGGCAGGGGGACTATGGCTACACCTTC
>TRBJ1-5|NA|few|TRBV29-1
CSTSGFEGQPQHF
TGCAGCACCTCGGGCTTCGAGGGTCAGCCCCAGCATTTT
>TRBJ2-1|NA|NA|TRBV5-1
CASGSDSNEQFF
TGCGCCAGCGGCTCCGACTCGAATGAGCAGTTCTTC
>TRBJ2-2|NA|NA|TRBV18
CASSPAAIGELFF
TGTGCCAGCTCACCAGCGGCCATCGGGGAGCTGTTTTTT
>TRBJ2-5|NA|few|TRBV5-4
CASSFPSQETQYF
TGTGCCAGCAGCTTCCCTTCGCAAGAGACCCAGTACTTC
>TRBJ2-2|NA|NA|TRBV29-1
CAYRGPLNTGELFF
TGCGCCTACAGAGGGCCCTTGAACACCGGGGAGCTGTTTTTT
>TRBJ1-6|NA|few|TRBV30
CAWSVPLSSYNSPLHF
TGTGCCTGGAGTGTACCATTGAGCTCCTATAATTCACCCCTCCACTTT
>TRBJ2-7|NA|NA|TRBV10-3
CAISPGAYEQYF
TGTGCCATCAGTCCGGGAGCCTACGAGCAGTACTTC
>TRBJ2-5|NA|few|TRBV6-6
CATGERETQYF
TGTGCCACCGGGGAAAGGGAGACCCAGTACTTC
>TRBJ2-7|NA|NA|TRBV20-1
CSARDPPEQYF
TGCAGTGCTAGAGACCCCCCTGAGCAGTACTTC
>TRBJ1-6|NA|NA|TRBV5-4
CASSSQVSPLHF
TGTGCCAGCAGCTCACAGGTTTCACCCCTCCACTTT
>TRBJ2-5|TRBD2|NA|TRBV29-1
CSVDLAGDQETQYF
TGCAGCGTTGATTTGGCGGGGGACCAAGAGACCCAGTACTTC
>TRBJ1-2|NA|few|TRBV9
CASSVDLNSIYGYTF
TGTGCCAGCAGCGTAGATCTTAACAGTATCTATGGCTACACCTTC